These 13 T cell receptor beta chains came from one sample sequenced in a study of beta chain features in type 1 diabetes. The study reverse transcribed the entire isolated RNA, so it sequenced expressed TCRB transcripts. TCRdb keeps only in-frame clones here, not all; method: immunoSEQ multiplex PCR. The sample has about half a million clones; approximately 30% are singletons. What was sequenced was naive CD4+ T cells from blood. These TCRs come from a man between 18 and 29 years old in good health.

Only a few counts were recorded for this clone. V and J are TRBV7-9 and TRBJ2-1, with D perhaps TRBD2 (5 bases). The CDR3 is 15 amino acids. Trimming took 5 bases from V and 8 from J, leaving 19 bases between them. Germline loops: CDR1 SEHNR, CDR2 FQNEAQ (reference sequence). CDR3 residues: CASSRSAGGVDEQFF. CDR3 bases: TGTGCCAGCAGCCGATCCGCGGGTGGTGTGGATGAGCAGTTCTTC.

This clone was counted between two and nine times. V usage is TRBV30 and J usage is TRBJ1-2; D is unresolved. Germline V gives CDR1 GTSNPN, CDR2 SVGIG (reference sequence). This CDR3 has 11 amino acids. V dropped 4 bases and J dropped 4 bases, with 7 bases sitting between them. The CDR3 coding sequence is TGTGCCTGGAAGGAAGTCTATGGCTACACCTTC. As protein: CAWKEVYGYTF.

The chain combines TRBV30 with TRBJ2-4; 7 bases match TRBD1. The CDR3 consists of 12 residues. Unmatched junction bases numbered 7, after V lost 0 bases and J lost 14 bases. Germline lookup yields CDR1 GTSNPN and CDR2 SVGIG (reference sequence). CDR3 DNA: TGTGCCTGGAGTGTACGAGGGGACAGCGAGTACTTC. Amino acids: CAWSVRGDSEYF.

This clone was observed a handful of times. The genes are TRBV6-5 and TRBJ2-7; 7 bases agree with TRBD1. This CDR3 contains 13 residues. V shed 5 bases, J shed 6 bases, and the junction held 7 bases outside the gene matches. From germline, CDR1 is MNHEY and CDR2 SVGAGI. CDR3 residues: CASSLTGSREQYF. Written as DNA, the CDR3 is TGTGCCAGCAGTCTGACAGGGAGTCGCGAGCAGTACTTC.

The V gene is TRBV29-1, the J gene TRBJ2-7, with 7 bases aligning to TRBD2. The CDR3 loop spans 13 amino acids. Germline V CDR1 and CDR2: SQVTM, ANQGSEA. The J segment lost 7 bases and the V segment lost 6 bases, leaving 12 bases of the junction unmatched. DNA of the CDR3: TGCAGCGTCGATTTCGGGAAGCGGGGAGAGCAGTACTTC. Translation: CSVDFGKRGEQYF.

The rearrangement joins TRBV5-1 to TRBJ2-1, with a tentative D call TRBD2 (5 bases). The CDR3 loop spans 15 amino acids. In germline, CDR1 is SGHRS, CDR2 YFSETQ. V lost 5 bases to trimming and J lost 3 bases, with 15 bases between them. CDR3 DNA: TGCGCCAGCAGTCCGACGAGTCGGGGCTACAATGAGCAGTTCTTC. Its protein is CASSPTSRGYNEQFF.

The genes are TRBV25-1 and TRBJ1-2; D is undetermined. Trimming pared 3 bases from V and 8 bases from J, leaving 13 bases between. Germline assignment: CDR1 MGHDK and CDR2 SYGVNS. The CDR3 covers 13 residues. CDR3 amino acids: CASSETATLGYTF. The DNA for the CDR3 is TGTGCCAGCAGTGAGACTGCAACCCTCGGCTACACCTTC.

CDR3 in amino acids: CASRTDVSDTQYF. Written as DNA, the CDR3 is TGTGCCAGCAGAACGGACGTTTCAGATACGCAGTATTTT. The V gene is TRBV2, the J gene TRBJ2-3; the D is unclear. V lost 6 bases and J lost 4, with 11 bases in between. The CDR3 contains 13 residues. Germline V lookup: CDR1 SNHLY, CDR2 FYNNEI.

The chain is built from TRBV28 and TRBJ2-5; possible D gene TRBD1, 6 bases. This CDR3 region has 12 residues. Per the germline V gene, CDR1 is MDHEN and CDR2 is SYDVKM. V was shortened by 7 bases and J by 2 bases, with 8 bases between the two germline ends. CDR3 nucleotide sequence: TGTGCCAGCACCAGGGGACAAGAGACCCAGTACTTC. Residues: CASTRGQETQYF. The full variable domain, rest sourced from reference TRBV28 and TRBJ2-5, is DVKVTQSSRYLVKRTGEKVFLECVQDMDHENMFWYRQDPGLGLRLIYFSYDVKMKEKGDIPEGYSVSREKKERFSLILESASTNQTSMYLCASTRGQETQYFGPGTRLLVL.

The chain combines TRBV30 with TRBJ2-5; D is possibly TRBD1 (6 bases). The CDR3 loop spans 13 amino acids. Germline CDR1 reads GTSNPN; CDR2 reads SVGIG (reference sequence). The V and J ends lost 2 bases and 5 bases respectively, with 12 bases between them. In DNA form, the CDR3 reads TGTGCCTGGAGTTCCACAGGGTTGGAGACCCAGTACTTC. Translating gives CAWSSTGLETQYF.

V usage is TRBV7-6 and J usage is TRBJ2-1, with D perhaps TRBD1 (5 bases). The CDR3 length is 15 residues. V was cut by 4 bases and J by 4 bases, with 14 bases left in between. CDR1 and CDR2 from the germline V gene are SGHVS and FNYEAQ. CDR3 loop: CASSSQGYRYNEQFF. The DNA of the CDR3 is TGTGCCAGCAGCTCTCAGGGTTACCGTTACAATGAGCAGTTCTTC.

This sequence joins TRBV5-1 and TRBJ2-1; TRBD2 aligns across 11 bases. With 6 bases clipped from V and 6 bases from J, the junction kept 11 bases outside the gene matches. Per germline, CDR1 SGHRS and CDR2 YFSETQ. This CDR3 spans 16 amino acids. CDR3 coding DNA: TGCGCCAGCAACCCACAACTAGCGGGAGACGGCAATGAGCAGTTCTTC. Translating gives CASNPQLAGDGNEQFF. The full variable domain, its missing parts supplied by reference TRBV5-1 and TRBJ2-1, is KAGVTQTPRYLIKTRGQQVTLSCSPISGHRSVSWYQQTPGQGLQFLFEYFSETQRNKGNFPGRFSGRQFSNSRSEMNVSTLELGDSALYLCASNPQLAGDGNEQFFGPGTRLTVL.

The chain carries TRBV19 and TRBJ2-1; TRBD1 agrees at 8 bases. CDR1 and CDR2 (germline): LNHDA, SQIVND (reference sequence). This CDR3 region has 14 residues. J was trimmed by 9 bases and V by 5 bases; bases with no gene match: 9. The CDR3 is CASSPRQGRTEQFF. The CDR3 nucleotides read TGTGCCAGTAGTCCAAGACAGGGGCGTACTGAGCAGTTCTTC.